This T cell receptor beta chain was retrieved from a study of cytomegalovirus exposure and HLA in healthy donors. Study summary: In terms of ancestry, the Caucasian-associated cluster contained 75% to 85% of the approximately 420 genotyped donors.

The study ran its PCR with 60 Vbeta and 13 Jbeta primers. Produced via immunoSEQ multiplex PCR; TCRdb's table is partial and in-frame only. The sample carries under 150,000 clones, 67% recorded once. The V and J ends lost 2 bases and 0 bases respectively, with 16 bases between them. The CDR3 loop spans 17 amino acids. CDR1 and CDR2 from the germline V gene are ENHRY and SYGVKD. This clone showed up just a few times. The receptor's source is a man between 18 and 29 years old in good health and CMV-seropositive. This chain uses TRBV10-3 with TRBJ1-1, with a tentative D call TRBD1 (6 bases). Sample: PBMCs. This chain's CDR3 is CAISERSWTALNTEAFF. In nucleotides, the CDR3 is TGTGCCATCAGTGAGCGCAGTTGGACAGCTTTGAACACTGAAGCTTTCTTT.